This T cell receptor (beta chain) was identified during a study of Ad26.COV2.S vaccination and SARS-CoV-2 variants. Looking at the study overall: Donor had been placed in the Ad26.COV2.S arm of the COV1001 trial. Ad26.COV2.S given intramuscularly, once or twice 56 days apart.

Germline V gene data show CDR1 as LGHDT and CDR2 as YNNKEL (reference sequence). CDR3 length: 15 amino acids. With 3 bases removed from V and 9 bases from J, the gap between germline ends came to 18 bases. The treatment denotes: over 15 received Ad26.COV2.S at low or high dose, single or two shots; about 5 received placebo; per-sample allocation not given. All samples were drawn on day 63, counting from the first vaccine or placebo injection. Vaccine was an Ad26 vector expressing Wuhan-strain SARS-CoV-2 spike. Study outcomes and limitations: TCR breadth and depth estimates may have understated total T cell responses.

Some clones are missing from TCRdb's copy, which holds only in-frame ones; the method was immunoSEQ multiplex PCR. The data show some 420,000 clones, roughly 90% seen once. This clone was counted once. Antigen unknown. The TCR was taken from a person aged 18-60 years who received the Ad26.COV2.S COVID-19 vaccine or a placebo. The rearrangement joins TRBV3-1 (or the pseudogene TRBV3-2) to TRBJ2-1; no clear D. Sequencing used peripheral blood, obtained in a trial of Ad26.COV2.S vaccine versus placebo. CDR3 region: CASSQAGSAGPEQFF. The CDR3 DNA reads as TGTGCCAGCAGCCAGGCCGGATCCGCAGGTCCTGAGCAGTTCTTC.